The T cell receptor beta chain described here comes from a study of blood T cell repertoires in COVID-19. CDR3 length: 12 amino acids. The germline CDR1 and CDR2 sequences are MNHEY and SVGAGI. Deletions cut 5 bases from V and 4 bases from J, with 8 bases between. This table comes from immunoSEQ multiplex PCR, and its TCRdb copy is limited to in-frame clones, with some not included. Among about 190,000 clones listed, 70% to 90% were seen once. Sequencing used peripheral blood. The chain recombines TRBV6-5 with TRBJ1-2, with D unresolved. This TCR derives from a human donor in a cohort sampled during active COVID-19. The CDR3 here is CASSNPGYGYTF. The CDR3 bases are TGTGCCAGCAGTAACCCAGGCTATGGCTACACCTTC.